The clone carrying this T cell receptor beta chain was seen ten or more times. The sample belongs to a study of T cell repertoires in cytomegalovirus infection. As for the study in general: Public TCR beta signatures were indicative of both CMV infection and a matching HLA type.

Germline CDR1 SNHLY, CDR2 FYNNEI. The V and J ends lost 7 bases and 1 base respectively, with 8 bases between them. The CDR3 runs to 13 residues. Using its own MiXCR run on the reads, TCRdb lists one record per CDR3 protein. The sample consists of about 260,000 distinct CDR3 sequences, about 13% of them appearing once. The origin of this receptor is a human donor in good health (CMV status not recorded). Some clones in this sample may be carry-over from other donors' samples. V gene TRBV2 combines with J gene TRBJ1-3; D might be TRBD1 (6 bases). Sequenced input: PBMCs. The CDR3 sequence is CASTGQSGNTIYF. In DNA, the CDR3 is TGTGCCAGCACTGGACAGTCTGGAAACACCATATATTTT.